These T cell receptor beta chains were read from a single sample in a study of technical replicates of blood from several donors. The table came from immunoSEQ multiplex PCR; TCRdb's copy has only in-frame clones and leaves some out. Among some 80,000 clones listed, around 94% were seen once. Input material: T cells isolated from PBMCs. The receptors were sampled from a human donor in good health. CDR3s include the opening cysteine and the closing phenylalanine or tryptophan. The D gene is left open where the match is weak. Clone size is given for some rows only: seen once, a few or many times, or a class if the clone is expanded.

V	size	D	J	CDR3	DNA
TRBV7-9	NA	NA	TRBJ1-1	CASSLLGDFEAFF	TGTGCCAGCAGCTTATTGGGGGACTTTGAAGCTTTCTTT
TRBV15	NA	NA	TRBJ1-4	CATSRGRTNEKLFF	TGTGCCACCAGCAGAGGCAGGACTAATGAAAAACTGTTTTTT
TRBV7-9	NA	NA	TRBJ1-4	CASSYTGSTNEKLFF	TGTGCCAGCAGTTACACAGGGTCAACTAATGAAAAACTGTTTTTT
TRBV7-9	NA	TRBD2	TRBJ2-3	CASSFWREGQDTQYF	TGTGCCAGCAGCTTTTGGCGGGAGGGTCAAGATACGCAGTATTTT
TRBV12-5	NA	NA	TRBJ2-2	CASGLVPTGRNTGELFF	TGTGCTAGTGGTTTGGTACCAACAGGCAGGAACACCGGGGAGCTGTTTTTT
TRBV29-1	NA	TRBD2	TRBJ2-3	CSVQAGDLTQYF	TGCAGCGTCCAAGCGGGAGATCTTACGCAGTATTTT
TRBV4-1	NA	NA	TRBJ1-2	CASSPTGTPNYGYTF	TGCGCCAGCAGCCCGACCGGGACACCCAACTATGGCTACACCTTC
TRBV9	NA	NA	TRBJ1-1	CASTGGEGSEAFF	TGTGCCAGCACCGGGGGGGAGGGGTCTGAAGCTTTCTTT
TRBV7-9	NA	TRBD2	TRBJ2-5	CASSLRLAGETQYF	TGTGCCAGCAGCTTACGGCTAGCGGGAGAGACCCAGTACTTC
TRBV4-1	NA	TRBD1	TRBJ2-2	CASSQGGTGGYTGELFF	TGCGCCAGCAGCCAAGGTGGGACAGGGGGCTACACCGGGGAGCTGTTTTTT
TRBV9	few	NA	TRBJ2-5	CASSSLEKETQYF	TGTGCCAGCAGCTCACTCGAAAAAGAGACCCAGTACTTC
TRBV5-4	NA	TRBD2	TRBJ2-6	CASSLRPPGLSLSGANVLTF	TGTGCCAGCAGCTTGCGGCCCCCGGGACTATCCCTGTCTGGGGCCAACGTCCTGACTTTC
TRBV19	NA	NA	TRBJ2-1	CASSIVGTPYNEQFF	TGTGCCAGTAGTATAGTCGGGACACCATACAATGAGCAGTTCTTC
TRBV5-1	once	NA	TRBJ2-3	CASSLWTSSTDTQYF	TGCGCCAGCAGCTTGTGGACTTCCTCCACAGATACGCAGTATTTT
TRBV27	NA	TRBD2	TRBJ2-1	CASSTGLADNEQFF	TGTGCCAGCAGTACGGGACTAGCGGACAATGAGCAGTTCTTC
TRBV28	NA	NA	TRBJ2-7	CASRVPDQSRASEQYF	TGTGCCAGCAGGGTCCCTGACCAAAGCAGGGCTAGCGAGCAGTACTTC
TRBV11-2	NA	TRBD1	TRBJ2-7	CASSFRQGGEQYF	TGTGCCAGCAGCTTCAGACAGGGGGGAGAGCAGTACTTC
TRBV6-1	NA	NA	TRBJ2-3	CASSEVGGATDTQYF	TGTGCCAGCAGTGAAGTGGGGGGGGCAACTGATACGCAGTATTTT
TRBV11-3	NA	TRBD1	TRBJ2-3	CASSPHRGSTDTQYF	TGTGCCAGCAGCCCCCACAGGGGAAGCACAGATACGCAGTATTTT
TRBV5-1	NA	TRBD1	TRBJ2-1	CASSLGTGEYLFF	TGCGCCAGCAGCTTAGGGACAGGGGAATACTTGTTCTTC
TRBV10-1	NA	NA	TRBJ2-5	CASSGGRGETQYF	TGCGCCAGCAGTGGGGGTAGGGGAGAGACCCAGTACTTC
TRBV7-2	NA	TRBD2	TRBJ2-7	CASSRLAGLGEQYF	TGTGCCAGCAGCCGACTAGCGGGGCTGGGGGAGCAGTACTTC
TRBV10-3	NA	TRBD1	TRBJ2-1	CAISERQGNYNEQFF	TGTGCCATCAGTGAGCGACAGGGGAATTACAATGAGCAGTTCTTC
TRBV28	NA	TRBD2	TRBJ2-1	CASTGGTYNEQFF	TGTGCCAGCACGGGAGGGACCTACAATGAGCAGTTCTTC
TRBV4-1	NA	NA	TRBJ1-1	CASRGRTMNTEAFF	TGCGCCAGCAGGGGGCGGACTATGAACACTGAAGCTTTCTTT
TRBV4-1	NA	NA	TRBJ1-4	CASREGGHEKLFF	TGCGCCAGCAGGGAGGGTGGGCATGAAAAACTGTTTTTT
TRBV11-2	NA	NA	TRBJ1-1	CASSTQGSGTEAFF	TGTGCCAGCAGCACACAGGGCTCGGGCACTGAAGCTTTCTTT
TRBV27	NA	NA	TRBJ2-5	CASSLSARLDTQYF	TGTGCCAGCAGTTTATCAGCCCGTTTAGATACCCAGTACTTC
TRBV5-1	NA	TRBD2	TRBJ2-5	CASGPGLAGNQETQYF	TGCGCCAGCGGGCCGGGGCTAGCGGGGAACCAAGAGACCCAGTACTTC
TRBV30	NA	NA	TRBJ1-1	CAWSVDSRVTEAFF	TGTGCCTGGAGTGTCGACTCCAGGGTAACTGAAGCTTTCTTT
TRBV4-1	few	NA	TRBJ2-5	CASSPGRGGRETQYF	TGCGCCAGCAGCCCGGGTAGGGGGGGGAGGGAGACCCAGTACTTC
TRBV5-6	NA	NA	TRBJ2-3	CASSLGGRPADTQYF	TGTGCCAGCAGCTTAGGTGGCAGGCCCGCAGATACGCAGTATTTT
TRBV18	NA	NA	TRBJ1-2	CASSPGGQGFGYTF	TGTGCCAGCTCACCAGGCGGGCAGGGGTTTGGCTACACCTTC
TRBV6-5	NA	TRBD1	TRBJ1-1	CASTYGAETGQAFF	TGTGCCAGCACCTACGGGGCCGAGACAGGGCAAGCTTTCTTT
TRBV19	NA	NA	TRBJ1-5	CASSPPGANQPQHF	TGTGCCAGTAGTCCGCCGGGTGCCAATCAGCCCCAGCATTTT
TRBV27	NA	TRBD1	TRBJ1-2	CASRPAAGTGAGGYTF	TGTGCCAGCAGACCCGCGGCCGGGACAGGGGCCGGAGGCTACACCTTC
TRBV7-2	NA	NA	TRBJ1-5	CASSVDSINQPQHF	TGTGCCAGCAGCGTAGACAGCATCAATCAGCCCCAGCATTTT
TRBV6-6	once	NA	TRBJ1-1	CASSYSAEGAFF	TGTGCCAGCAGTTACTCGGCGGAGGGAGCTTTCTTT
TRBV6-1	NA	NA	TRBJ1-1	CASSELEGYTEAFF	TGTGCCAGCAGTGAACTGGAGGGTTACACTGAAGCTTTCTTT
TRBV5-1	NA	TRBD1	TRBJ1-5	CASSAGTGSNQPQHF	TGCGCCAGCAGCGCAGGGACAGGGAGCAATCAGCCCCAGCATTTT
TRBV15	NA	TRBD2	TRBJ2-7	CATSVGREGSEQYF	TGTGCCACCAGCGTAGGGAGGGAGGGCAGCGAGCAGTACTTC
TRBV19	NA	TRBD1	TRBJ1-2	CASTPTGTEFTPYGYTF	TGTGCCAGTACCCCGACCGGGACAGAATTTACACCGTATGGCTACACCTTC
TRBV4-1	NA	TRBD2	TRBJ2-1	CASSHPGEGEGTYNEQFF	TGCGCCAGCAGCCACCCCGGGGAGGGAGAAGGGACCTACAATGAGCAGTTCTTC
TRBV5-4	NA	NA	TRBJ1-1	CATARQENTEAFF	TGTGCCACCGCCCGACAGGAGAACACTGAAGCTTTCTTT
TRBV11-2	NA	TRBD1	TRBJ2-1	CASSAYPGTGGRGEQFF	TGTGCCAGCAGCGCCTACCCCGGGACAGGGGGCCGGGGTGAGCAGTTCTTC
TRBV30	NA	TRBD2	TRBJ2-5	CAWSVGVAGVQETQYF	TGTGCCTGGAGTGTAGGAGTAGCGGGGGTCCAAGAGACCCAGTACTTC
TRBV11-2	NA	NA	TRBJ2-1	CASSFLQANEQFF	TGTGCCAGCAGCTTCTTACAGGCTAATGAGCAGTTCTTC
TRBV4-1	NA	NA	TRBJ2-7	CASSQGPSYEQYF	TGCGCCAGCAGCCAAGGGCCGTCCTACGAGCAGTACTTC
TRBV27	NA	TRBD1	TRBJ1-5	CATGQGLQPQHF	TGTGCCACAGGACAGGGACTTCAGCCCCAGCATTTT
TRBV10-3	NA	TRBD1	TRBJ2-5	CAISEYRTGLQETQYF	TGTGCCATCAGTGAGTACCGGACAGGCCTCCAAGAGACCCAGTACTTC
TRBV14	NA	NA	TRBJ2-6	CASSQDLRTLSGANVLTF	TGTGCCAGCAGCCAAGATCTACGCACCCTCTCTGGGGCCAACGTCCTGACTTTC
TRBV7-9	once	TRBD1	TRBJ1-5	CASSLAQGARNQPQHF	TGTGCCAGCAGCTTAGCCCAGGGGGCTCGCAATCAGCCCCAGCATTTT
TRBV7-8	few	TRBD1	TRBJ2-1	CASSLTGGADEQFF	TGTGCCAGCAGCTTAACAGGGGGCGCAGATGAGCAGTTCTTC
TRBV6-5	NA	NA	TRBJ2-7	CASSYSSRTHEQYF	TGTGCCAGCAGTTACTCGAGTAGGACACACGAGCAGTACTTC
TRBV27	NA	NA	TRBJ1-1	CASSLGTYNTEAFF	TGTGCCAGCAGTCTAGGGACATATAACACTGAAGCTTTCTTT
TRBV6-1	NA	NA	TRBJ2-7	CASREQGSSYEQYF	TGTGCCAGCAGAGAGCAAGGGAGCTCCTACGAGCAGTACTTC
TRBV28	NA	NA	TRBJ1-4	CASSPLNSWVRSATNEKLFF	TGTGCCAGCAGCCCTTTGAACAGTTGGGTACGGTCGGCAACTAATGAAAAACTGTTTTTT
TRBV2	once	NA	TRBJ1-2	CASSGLGQGHGYTF	TGTGCCAGCAGCGGCCTAGGGCAGGGGCATGGCTACACCTTC
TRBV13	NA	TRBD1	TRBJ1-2	CASSFLGQVDLGYGYTF	TGTGCCAGCAGCTTTCTAGGACAGGTCGACCTGGGCTATGGCTACACCTTC
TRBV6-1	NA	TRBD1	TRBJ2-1	CASSQGAGGNEQFF	TGTGCCAGTTCGCAGGGGGCTGGCGGCAATGAGCAGTTCTTC